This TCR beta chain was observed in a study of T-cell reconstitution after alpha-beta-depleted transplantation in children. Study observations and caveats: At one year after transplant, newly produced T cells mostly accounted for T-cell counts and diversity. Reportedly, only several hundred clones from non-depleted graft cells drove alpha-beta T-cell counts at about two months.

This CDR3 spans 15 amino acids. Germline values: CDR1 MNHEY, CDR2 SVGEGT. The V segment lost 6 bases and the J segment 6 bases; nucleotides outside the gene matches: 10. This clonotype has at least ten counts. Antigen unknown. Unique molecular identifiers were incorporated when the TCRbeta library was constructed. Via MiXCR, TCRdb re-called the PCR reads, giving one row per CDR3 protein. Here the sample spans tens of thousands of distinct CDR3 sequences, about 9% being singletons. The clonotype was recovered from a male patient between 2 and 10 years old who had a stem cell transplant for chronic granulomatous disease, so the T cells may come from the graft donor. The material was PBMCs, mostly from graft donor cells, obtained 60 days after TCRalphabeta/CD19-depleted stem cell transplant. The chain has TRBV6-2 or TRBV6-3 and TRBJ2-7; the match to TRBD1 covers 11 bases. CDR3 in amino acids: CASRTELGQGGEQYF. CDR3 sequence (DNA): TGTGCCAGCAGAACCGAACTGGGACAGGGGGGCGAGCAGTACTTC.